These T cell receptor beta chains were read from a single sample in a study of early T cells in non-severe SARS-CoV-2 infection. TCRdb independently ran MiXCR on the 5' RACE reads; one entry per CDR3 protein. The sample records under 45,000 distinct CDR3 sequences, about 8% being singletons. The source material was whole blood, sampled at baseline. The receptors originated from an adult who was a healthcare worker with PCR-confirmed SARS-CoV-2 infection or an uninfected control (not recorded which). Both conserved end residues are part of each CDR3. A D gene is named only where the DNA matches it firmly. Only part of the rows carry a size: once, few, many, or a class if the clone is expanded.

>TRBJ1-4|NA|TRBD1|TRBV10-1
TGCGCCAGCAGTACCGGGACAGACTTTCCTGAAAAACTGTTTTTT
CASSTGTDFPEKLFF
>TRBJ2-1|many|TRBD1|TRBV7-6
TGTGCCAGCAGCTTACCCAAGGACAGGATAGGTTCCTACAATGAGCAGTTCTTC
CASSLPKDRIGSYNEQFF
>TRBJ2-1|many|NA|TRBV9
TGTGCCAGCAGCGTAGGGACAGACCCTTTGAATGAGCAGTTCTTC
CASSVGTDPLNEQFF
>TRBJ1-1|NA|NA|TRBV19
TGTGCCAGTAGTGGAGGAAAGGGGATGAACACTGAAGCTTTCTTT
CASSGGKGMNTEAFF
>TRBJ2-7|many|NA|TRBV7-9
TGTGCCAGCAGCTTAGGGACAGTCTCCTACGAGCAGTACTTC
CASSLGTVSYEQYF
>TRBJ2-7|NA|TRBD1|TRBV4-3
TGCGCCAGCAGCCAACGACAGGGGACCTCCTACGAGCAGTACTTC
CASSQRQGTSYEQYF
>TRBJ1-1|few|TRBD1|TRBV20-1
TGCAGTGCTTGGGGACAGCCGAACACTGAAGCTTTCTTT
CSAWGQPNTEAFF
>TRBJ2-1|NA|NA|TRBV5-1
TGCGCCAGCAGCTTGGTTGTCGGAGCCTCGAGCTCCTACAATGAGCAGTTCTTC
CASSLVVGASSSYNEQFF
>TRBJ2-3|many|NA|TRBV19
TGTGCCACAAGAGGGCCTACCTACTCGGATACGCAGTATTTT
CATRGPTYSDTQYF
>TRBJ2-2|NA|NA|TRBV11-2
TGTGCCAGCAGCATACCGGGACGTCAAGGGGAGCTGTTTTTT
CASSIPGRQGELFF
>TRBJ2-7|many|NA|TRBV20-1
TGCAGTGCTATTCCGACTTCGAATTCCTACGAGCAGTACTTC
CSAIPTSNSYEQYF
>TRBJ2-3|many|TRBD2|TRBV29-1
TGCAGCGTTCTCTGGGGGGGAGGAGCCACAGATACGCAGTATTTT
CSVLWGGGATDTQYF
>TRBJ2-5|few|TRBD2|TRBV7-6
TGTGCCAGCAGCTTAGCCGGGGGGGCTACCCAAGAGACCCAGTACTTC
CASSLAGGATQETQYF
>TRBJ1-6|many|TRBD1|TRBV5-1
TGCGCCAGCAGCCAAAAGGGACAGGGGGCATCACCCCTCCACTTT
CASSQKGQGASPLHF
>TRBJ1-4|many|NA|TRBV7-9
TGTGCCAGCAGCCCCGGGAACAGGGTGTCTGAAAAACTGTTTTTT
CASSPGNRVSEKLFF
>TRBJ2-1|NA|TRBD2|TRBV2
TGTGCCAGCAGCCAGGATAGGCGTCGGGGGGGCGTCAATGAGCAGTTCTTC
CASSQDRRRGGVNEQFF
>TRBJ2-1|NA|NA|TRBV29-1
TGCAGCGTTCGACCCTTGGGTGAGCAGTTCTTC
CSVRPLGEQFF
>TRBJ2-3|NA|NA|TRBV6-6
TGTGCCAGCTGCGAACCGGGCCTCGGGGCAGATACGCAGTATTTT
CASCEPGLGADTQYF
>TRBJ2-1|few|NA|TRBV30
TGTGCCTGGAGCGGTGGGGACAATGAGCAGTTCTTC
CAWSGGDNEQFF
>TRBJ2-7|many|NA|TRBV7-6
TGTGCCAGCAGCTTAGAGGTGGGGATTCTCTACGAGCAGTACTTC
CASSLEVGILYEQYF
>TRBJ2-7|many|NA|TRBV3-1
TGTGCCAGCAGCCCACAATCTCGGGACGAGCAGTACTTC
CASSPQSRDEQYF
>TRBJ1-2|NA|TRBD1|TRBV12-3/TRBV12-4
TGTGCCAGCACACCCCCATGGGGAGGGGGCCATGGCTACACCTTC
CASTPPWGGGHGYTF
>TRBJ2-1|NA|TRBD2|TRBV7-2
TGTGCCAGCAGCCAAGCGGGGGCGGTCTACAATGAGCAGTTCTTC
CASSQAGAVYNEQFF
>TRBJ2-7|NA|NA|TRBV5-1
TGCGCCAGCAGCTTGGGCCAGCCCAGCGAGCAGTACTTC
CASSLGQPSEQYF
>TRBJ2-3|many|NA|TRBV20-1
TGCAGTGCCCCGGGACGGGGGCAAGAACGCACAGATACGCAGTATTTT
CSAPGRGQERTDTQYF
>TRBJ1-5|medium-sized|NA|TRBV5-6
TGTGCCAGCAGCTTGGGGGCAGGGATGGAGCCCCAGCATTTT
CASSLGAGMEPQHF
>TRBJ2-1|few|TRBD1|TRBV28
TGTGCCAGCAGTTTCCCTTCGACAGGGAGTAATGAGCAGTTCTTC
CASSFPSTGSNEQFF
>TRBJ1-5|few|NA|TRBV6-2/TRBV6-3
TGTGCCAGCCACACGGCGGGGAGGGGCAATCAGCCCCAGCATTTT
CASHTAGRGNQPQHF